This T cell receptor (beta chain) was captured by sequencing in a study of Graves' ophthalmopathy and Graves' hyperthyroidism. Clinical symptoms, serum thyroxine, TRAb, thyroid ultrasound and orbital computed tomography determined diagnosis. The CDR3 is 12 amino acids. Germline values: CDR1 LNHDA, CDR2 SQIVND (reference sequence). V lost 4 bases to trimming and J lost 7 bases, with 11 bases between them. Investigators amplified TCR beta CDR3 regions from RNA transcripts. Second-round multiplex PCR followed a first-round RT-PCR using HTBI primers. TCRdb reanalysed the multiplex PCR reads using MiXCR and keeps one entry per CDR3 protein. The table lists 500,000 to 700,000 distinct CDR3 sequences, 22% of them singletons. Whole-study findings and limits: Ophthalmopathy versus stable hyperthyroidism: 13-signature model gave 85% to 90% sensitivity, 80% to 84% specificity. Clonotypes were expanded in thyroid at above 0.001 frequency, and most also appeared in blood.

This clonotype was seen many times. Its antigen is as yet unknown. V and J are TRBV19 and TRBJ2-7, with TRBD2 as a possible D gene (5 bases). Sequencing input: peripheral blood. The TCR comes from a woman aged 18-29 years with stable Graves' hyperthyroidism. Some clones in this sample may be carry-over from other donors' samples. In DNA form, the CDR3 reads TGTGCCAGTAGTACCCGGACTGAGGAGCAGTACTTC. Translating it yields CASSTRTEEQYF.